This TCR beta chain was documented in a study of response to subunit inactivated influenza vaccine. Study observations and caveats: Seasonal influenza vaccination, on each occasion, was suggested by the authors to recruit few new T cells.

TCRdb called the RT-PCR reads again in MiXCR, with one record for every CDR3 protein. The sample has around 570,000 distinct CDR3 sequences, approximately 7.6% seen once. CDR1 and CDR2 (germline): DFQATT, SNEGSKA (reference sequence). Trimming at V came to 5 bases and at J to 4 bases, leaving 7 bases not matched to a gene. This CDR3 is built from 13 residues. This clonotype was picked up a small number of times. The antigen is not known. Source: PBMCs from blood, taken around 2 years after vaccination. This rearrangement joins TRBV20-1 to TRBJ2-7; TRBD2 matches 8 bases. The receptor was derived from a man between 50 and 69 years old who received an inactivated influenza vaccine. The CDR3 nucleotides read TGCAGTGCTTGGACTAGCCTTGGGTACGAGCAGTACTTC. Translating gives CSAWTSLGYEQYF.